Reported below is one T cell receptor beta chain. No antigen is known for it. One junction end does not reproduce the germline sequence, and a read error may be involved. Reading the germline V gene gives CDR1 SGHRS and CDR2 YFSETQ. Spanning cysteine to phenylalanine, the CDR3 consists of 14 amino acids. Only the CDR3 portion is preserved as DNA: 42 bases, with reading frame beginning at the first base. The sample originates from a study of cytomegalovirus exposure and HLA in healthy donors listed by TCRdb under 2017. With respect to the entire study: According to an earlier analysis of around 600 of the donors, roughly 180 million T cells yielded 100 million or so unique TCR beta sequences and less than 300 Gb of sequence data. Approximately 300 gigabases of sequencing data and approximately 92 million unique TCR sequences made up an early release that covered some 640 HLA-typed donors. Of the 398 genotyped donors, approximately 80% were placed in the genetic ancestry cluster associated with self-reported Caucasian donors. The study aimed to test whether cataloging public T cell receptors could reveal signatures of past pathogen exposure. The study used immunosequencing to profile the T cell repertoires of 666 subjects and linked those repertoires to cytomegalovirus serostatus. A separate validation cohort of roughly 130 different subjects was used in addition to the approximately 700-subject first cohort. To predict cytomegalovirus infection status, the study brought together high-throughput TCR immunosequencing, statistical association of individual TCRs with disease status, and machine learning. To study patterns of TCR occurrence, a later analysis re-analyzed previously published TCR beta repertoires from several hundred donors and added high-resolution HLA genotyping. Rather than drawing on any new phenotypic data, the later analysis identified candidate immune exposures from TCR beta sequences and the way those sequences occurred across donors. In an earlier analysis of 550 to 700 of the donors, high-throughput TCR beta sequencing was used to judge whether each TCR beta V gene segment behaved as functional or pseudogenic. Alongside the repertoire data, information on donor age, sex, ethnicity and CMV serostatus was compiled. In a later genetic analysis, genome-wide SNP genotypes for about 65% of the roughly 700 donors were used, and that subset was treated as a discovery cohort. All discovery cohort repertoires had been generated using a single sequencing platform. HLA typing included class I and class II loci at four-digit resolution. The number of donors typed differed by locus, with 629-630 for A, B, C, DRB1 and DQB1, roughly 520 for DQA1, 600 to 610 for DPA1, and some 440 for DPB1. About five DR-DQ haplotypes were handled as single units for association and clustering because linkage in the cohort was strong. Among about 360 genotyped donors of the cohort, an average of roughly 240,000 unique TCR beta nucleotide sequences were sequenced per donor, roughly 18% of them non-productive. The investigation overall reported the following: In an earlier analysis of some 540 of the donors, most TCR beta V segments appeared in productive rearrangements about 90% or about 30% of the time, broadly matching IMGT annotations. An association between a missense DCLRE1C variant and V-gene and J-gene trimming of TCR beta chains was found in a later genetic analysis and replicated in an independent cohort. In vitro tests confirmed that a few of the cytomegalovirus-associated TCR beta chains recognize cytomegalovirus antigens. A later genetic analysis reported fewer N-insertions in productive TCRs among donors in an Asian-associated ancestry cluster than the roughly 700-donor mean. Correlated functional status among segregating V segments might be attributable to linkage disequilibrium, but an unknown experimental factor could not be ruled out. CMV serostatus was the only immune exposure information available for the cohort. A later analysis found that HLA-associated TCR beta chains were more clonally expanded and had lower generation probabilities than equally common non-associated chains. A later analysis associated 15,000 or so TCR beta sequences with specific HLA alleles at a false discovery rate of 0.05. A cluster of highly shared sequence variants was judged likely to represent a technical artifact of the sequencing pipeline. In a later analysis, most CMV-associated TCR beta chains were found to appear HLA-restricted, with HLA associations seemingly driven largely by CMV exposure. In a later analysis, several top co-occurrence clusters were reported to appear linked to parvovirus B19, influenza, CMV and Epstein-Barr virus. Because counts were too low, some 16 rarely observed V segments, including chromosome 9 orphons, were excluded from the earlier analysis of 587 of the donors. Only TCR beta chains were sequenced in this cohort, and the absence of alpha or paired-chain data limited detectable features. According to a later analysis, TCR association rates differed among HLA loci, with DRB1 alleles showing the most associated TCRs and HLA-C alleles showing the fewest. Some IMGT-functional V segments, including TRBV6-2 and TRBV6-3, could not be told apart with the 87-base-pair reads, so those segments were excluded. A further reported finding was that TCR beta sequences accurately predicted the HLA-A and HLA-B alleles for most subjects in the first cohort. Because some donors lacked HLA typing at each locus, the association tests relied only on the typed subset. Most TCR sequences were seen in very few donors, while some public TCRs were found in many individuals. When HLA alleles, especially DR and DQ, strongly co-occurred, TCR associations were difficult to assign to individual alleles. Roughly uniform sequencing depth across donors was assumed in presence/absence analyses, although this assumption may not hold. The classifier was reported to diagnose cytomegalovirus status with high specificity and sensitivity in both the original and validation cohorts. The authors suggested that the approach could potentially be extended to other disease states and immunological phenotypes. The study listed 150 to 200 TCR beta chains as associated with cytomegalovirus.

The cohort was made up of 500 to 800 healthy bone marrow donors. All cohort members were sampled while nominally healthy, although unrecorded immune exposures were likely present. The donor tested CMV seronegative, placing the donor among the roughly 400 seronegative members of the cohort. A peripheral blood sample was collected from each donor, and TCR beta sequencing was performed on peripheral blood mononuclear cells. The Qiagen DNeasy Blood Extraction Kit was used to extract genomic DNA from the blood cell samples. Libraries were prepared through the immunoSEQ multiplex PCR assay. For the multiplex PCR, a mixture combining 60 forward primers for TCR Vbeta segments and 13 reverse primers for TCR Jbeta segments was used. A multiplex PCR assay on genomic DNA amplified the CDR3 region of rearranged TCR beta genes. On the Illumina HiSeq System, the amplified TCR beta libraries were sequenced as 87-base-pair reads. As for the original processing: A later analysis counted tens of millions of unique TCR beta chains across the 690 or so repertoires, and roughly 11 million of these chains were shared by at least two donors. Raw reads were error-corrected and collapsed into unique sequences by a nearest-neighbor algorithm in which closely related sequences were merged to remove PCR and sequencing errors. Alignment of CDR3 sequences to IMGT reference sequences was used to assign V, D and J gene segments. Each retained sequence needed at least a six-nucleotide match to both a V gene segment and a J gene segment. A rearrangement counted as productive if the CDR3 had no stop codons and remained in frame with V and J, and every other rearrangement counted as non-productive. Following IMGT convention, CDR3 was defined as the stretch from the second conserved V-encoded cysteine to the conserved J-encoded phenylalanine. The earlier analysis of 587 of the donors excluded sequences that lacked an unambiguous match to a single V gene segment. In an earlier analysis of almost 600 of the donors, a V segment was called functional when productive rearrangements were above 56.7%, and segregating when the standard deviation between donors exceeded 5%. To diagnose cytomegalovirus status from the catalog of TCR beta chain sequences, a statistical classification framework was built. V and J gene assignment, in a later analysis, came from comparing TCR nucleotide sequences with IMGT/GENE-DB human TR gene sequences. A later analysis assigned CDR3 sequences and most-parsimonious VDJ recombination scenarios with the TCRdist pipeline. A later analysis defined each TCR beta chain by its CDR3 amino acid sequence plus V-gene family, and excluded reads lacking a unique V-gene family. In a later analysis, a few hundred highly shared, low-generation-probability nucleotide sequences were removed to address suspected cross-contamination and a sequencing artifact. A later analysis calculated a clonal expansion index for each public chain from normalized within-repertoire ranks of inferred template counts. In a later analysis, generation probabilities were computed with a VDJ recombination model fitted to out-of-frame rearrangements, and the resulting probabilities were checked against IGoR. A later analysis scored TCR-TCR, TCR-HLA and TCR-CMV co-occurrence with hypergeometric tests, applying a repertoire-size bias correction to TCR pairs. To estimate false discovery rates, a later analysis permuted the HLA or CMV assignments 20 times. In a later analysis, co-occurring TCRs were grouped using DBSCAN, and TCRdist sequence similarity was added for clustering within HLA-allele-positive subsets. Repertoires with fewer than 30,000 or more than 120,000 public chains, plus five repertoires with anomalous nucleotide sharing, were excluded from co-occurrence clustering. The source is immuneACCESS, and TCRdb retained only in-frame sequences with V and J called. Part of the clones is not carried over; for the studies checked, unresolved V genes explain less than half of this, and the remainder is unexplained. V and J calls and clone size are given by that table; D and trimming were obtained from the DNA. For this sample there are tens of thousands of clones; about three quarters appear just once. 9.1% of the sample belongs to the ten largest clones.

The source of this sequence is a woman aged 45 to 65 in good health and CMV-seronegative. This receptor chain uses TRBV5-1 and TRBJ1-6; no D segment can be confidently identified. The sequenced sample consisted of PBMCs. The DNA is TGCGCCAGCAGCGACGGGTCCTCTAATTCACCCCTCCACTTT. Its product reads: CASSDGSSNSPLHF.